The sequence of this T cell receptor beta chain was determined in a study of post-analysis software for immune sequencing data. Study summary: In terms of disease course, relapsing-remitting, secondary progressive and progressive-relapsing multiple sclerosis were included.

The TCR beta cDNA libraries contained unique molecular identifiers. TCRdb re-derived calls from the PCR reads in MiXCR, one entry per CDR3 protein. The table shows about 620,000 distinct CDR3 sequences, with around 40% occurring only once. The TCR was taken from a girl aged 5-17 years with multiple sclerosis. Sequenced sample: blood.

In DNA form, the CDR3 reads TGTGCCAGCAGTTTCTCGGGGCAATACAATGAGCAGTTCTTC. It is translated as CASSFSGQYNEQFF. This chain joins TRBV12-3 or TRBV12-4 and TRBJ2-1; D assignment may be TRBD1 or TRBD2 (5 bases each). V lost 3 bases, J lost 4 bases, and 10 bases lay in between. The CDR3 has 14 amino acids.